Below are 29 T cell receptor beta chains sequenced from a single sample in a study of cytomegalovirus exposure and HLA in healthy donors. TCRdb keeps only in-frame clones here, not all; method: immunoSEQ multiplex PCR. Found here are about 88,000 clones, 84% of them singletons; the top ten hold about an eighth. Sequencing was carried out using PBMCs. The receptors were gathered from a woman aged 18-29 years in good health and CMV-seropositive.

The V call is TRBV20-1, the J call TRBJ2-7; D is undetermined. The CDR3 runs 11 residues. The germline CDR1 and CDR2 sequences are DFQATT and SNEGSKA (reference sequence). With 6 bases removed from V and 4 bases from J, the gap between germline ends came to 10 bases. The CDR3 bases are TGCAGTGCGCGCGACAAATACGAGCAGTACTTC. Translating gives CSARDKYEQYF.

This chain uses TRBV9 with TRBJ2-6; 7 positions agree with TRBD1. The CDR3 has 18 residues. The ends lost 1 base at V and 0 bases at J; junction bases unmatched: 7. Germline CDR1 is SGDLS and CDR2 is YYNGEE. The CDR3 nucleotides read TGTGCCAGCAGCGTAAGGCAACAGGGGCTCTCTGGGGCCAACGTCCTGACTTTC. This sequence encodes CASSVRQQGLSGANVLTF.

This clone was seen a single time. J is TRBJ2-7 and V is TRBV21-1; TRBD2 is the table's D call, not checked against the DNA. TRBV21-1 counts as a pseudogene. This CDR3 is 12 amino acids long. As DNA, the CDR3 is TGTGCCAGCAGCCGGGGGGACTACGAGCAGTACTTC. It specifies CASSRGDYEQYF.

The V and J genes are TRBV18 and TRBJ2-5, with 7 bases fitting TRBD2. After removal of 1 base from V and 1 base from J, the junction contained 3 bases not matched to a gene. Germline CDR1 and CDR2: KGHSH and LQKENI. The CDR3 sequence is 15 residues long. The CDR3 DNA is TGTGCCAGCTCACCACGGACTAGTACCCAAGAGACCCAGTACTTC. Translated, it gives CASSPRTSTQETQYF.

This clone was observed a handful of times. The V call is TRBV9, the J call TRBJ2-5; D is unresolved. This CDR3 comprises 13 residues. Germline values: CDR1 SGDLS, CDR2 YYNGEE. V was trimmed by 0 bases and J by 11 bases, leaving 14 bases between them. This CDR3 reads CASSVGRETTQYF. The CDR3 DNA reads TGTGCCAGCAGCGTAGGACGAGAGACAACGCAGTACTTC.

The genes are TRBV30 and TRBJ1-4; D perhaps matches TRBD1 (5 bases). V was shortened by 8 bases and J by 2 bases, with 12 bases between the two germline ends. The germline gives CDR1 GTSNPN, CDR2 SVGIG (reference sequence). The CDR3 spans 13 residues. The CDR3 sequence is CAAPWGTNEKLFF. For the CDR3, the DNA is TGTGCCGCCCCGTGGGGCACTAATGAAAAACTGTTTTTT.

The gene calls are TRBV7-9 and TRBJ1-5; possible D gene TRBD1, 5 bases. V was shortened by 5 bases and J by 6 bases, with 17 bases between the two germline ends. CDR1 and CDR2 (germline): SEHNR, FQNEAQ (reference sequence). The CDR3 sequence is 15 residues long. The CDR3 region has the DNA TGTGCCAGCAGCCGGGGGGTTGGGGAGGGTCAGCCCCAGCATTTT. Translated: CASSRGVGEGQPQHF.

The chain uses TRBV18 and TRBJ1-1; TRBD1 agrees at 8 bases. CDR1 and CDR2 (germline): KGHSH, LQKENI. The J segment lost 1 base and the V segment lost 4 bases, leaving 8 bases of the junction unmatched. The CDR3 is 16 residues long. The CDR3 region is CASSRGQVESNTEAFF. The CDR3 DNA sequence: TGTGCCAGCTCACGGGGACAGGTAGAGTCGAACACTGAAGCTTTCTTT.

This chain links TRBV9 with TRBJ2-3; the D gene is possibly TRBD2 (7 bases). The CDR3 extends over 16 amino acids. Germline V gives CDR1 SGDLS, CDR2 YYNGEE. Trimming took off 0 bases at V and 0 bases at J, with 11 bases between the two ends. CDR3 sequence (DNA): TGTGCCAGCAGCGTAGAGGGGGGGCAAAGCACAGATACGCAGTATTTT. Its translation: CASSVEGGQSTDTQYF.

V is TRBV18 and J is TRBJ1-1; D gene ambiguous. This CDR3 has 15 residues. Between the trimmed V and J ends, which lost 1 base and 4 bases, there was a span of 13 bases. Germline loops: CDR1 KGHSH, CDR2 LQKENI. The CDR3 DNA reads TGTGCCAGCTCACCACGAAGGGAGGCGGGCACTGAAGCTTTCTTT. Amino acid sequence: CASSPRREAGTEAFF.

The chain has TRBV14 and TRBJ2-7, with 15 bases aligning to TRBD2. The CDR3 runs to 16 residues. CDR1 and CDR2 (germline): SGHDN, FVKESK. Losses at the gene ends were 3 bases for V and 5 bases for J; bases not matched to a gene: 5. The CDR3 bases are TGTGCCAGCAGCCAGGCAAGGACTAGCGGGGGGGACGAGCAGTACTTC. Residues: CASSQARTSGGDEQYF.

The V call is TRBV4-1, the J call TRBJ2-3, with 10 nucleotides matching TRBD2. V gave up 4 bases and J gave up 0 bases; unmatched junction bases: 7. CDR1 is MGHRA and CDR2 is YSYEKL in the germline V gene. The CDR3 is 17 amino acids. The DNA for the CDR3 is TGCGCCAGCAGCCCCTCGAAGCGGGGGGGTAGCACAGATACGCAGTATTTT. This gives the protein CASSPSKRGGSTDTQYF.

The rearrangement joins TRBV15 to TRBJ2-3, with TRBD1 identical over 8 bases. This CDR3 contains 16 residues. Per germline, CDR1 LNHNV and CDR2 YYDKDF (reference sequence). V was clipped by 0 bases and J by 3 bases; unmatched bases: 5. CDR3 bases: TGTGCCACCAGCAGAGAACCAGGGGGCGGGACAGATACGCAGTATTTT. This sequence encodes CATSREPGGGTDTQYF.

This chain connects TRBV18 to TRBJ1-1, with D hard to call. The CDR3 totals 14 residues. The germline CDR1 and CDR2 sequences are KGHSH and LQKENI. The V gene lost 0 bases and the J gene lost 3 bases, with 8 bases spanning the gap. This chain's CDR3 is CASSPPIVDTEAFF. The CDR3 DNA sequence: TGTGCCAGCTCACCACCGATAGTTGACACTGAAGCTTTCTTT.

CDR3 loop: CASSISRGSGTVYGYTF. In DNA, the CDR3 is TGTGCCAGTAGTATATCCCGCGGTTCGGGGACAGTCTATGGCTACACCTTC. This chain joins TRBV19 and TRBJ1-2, with 7 positions matching TRBD1. With V trimmed by 2 bases and J by 4 bases, 13 bases remained unmatched. Germline-derived CDR1 and CDR2 are LNHDA and SQIVND (reference sequence). There are 17 residues in the CDR3. The whole variable domain, filled in from reference TRBV19 and TRBJ1-2, reads DGGITQSPKYLFRKEGQNVTLSCEQNLNHDAMYWYRQDPGQGLRLIYYSQIVNDFQKGDIAEGYSVSREKKESFPLTVTSAQKNPTAFYLCASSISRGSGTVYGYTFGSGTRLTVV.

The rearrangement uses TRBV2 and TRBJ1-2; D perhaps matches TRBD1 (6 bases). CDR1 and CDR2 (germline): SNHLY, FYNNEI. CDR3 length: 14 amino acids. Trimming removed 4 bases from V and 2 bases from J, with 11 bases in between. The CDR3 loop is CASSAPGTNYGYTF. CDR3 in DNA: TGTGCCAGCAGTGCCCCCGGGACAAACTATGGCTACACCTTC.

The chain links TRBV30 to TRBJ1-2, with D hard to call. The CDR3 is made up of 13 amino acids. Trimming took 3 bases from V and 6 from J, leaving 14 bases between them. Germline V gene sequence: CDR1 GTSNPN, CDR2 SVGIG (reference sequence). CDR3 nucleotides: TGTGCCTGGAGCCTCAGAGGGTTGAATGGCTACACCTTC. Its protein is CAWSLRGLNGYTF.

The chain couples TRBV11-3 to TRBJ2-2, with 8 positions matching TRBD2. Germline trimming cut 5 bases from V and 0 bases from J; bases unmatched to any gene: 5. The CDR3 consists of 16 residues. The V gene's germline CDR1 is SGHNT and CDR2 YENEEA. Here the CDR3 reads CASSGSGGTNTGELFF. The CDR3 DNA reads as TGTGCCAGCAGCGGCAGCGGGGGCACGAACACCGGGGAGCTGTTTTTT.

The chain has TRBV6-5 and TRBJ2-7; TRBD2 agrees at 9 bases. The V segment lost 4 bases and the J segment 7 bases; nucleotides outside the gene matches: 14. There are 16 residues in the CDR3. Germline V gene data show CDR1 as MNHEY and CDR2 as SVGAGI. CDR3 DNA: TGTGCCAGCAGTTCACTAGGGGTAGCGGGGGCCGGTGAGCAGTACTTC. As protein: CASSSLGVAGAGEQYF.

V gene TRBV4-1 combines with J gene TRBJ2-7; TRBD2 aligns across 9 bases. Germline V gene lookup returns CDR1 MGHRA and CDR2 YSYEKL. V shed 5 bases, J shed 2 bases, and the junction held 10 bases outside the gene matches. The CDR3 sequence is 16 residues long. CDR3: CASSVRLAEVTYEQYF. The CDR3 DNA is TGCGCCAGCAGCGTCCGACTAGCGGAGGTTACCTACGAGCAGTACTTC.

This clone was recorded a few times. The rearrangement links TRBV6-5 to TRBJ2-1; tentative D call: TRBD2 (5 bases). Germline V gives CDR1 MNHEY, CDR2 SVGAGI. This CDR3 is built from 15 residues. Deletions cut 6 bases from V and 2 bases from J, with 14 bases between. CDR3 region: CASSYQLGTYNEQFF. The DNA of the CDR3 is TGTGCCAGCAGCTACCAACTAGGAACCTACAATGAGCAGTTCTTC.

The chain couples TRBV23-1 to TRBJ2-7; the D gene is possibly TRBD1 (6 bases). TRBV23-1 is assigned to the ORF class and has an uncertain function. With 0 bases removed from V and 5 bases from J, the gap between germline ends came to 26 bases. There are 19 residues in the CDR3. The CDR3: CASSQSHNIVGGCNNEQYF. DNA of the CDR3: TGCGCCAGCAGTCAATCGCATAATATCGTTGGGGGCTGCAATAACGAGCAGTACTTC.

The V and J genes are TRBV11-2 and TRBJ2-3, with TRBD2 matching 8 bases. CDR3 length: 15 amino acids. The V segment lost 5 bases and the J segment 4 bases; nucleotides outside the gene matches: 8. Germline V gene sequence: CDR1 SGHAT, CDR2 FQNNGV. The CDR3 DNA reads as TGTGCCAGCAGCCCGGTCGGGGGGGCCGCAGATACGCAGTATTTT. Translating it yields CASSPVGGAADTQYF.

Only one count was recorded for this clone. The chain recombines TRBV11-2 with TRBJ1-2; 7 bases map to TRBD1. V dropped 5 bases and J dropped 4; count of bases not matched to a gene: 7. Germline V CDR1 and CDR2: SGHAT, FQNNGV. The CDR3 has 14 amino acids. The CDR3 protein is CASSRTGQIYGYTF. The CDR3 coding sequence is TGTGCCAGCAGCCGTACGGGACAGATCTATGGCTACACCTTC.

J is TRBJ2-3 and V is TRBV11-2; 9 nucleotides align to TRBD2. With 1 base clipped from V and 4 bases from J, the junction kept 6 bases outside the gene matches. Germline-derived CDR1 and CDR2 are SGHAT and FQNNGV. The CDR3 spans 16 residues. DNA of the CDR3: TGTGCCAGCAGCTTAGGTCCGGGACTAGCCCCAGATACGCAGTATTTT. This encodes CASSLGPGLAPDTQYF.

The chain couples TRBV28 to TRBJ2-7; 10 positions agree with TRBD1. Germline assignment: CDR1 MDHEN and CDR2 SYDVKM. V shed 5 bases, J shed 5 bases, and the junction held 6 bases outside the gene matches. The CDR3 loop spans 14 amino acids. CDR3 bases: TGTGCCAGCAGTAGTGACAGGGGGCTCGACGAGCAGTACTTC. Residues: CASSSDRGLDEQYF.

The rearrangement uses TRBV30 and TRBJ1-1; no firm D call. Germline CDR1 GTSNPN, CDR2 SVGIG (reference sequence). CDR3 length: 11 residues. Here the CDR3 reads CASLRDTEAFF. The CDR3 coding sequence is TGTGCTTCACTCCGGGACACTGAAGCTTTCTTT. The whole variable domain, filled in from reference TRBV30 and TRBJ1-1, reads SQTIHQWPATLVQPVGSPLSLECTVEGTSNPNLYWYRQAAGRGLQLLFYSVGIGQISSEVPQNLSASRPQDRQFILSSKKLLLSDSGFYLCASLRDTEAFFGQGTRLTVV.

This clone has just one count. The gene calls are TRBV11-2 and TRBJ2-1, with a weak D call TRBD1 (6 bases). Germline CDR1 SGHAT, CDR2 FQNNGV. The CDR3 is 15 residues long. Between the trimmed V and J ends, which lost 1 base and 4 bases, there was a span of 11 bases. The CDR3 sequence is CASSLGYRGYNEQFF. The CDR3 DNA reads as TGTGCCAGCAGCTTAGGGTATAGGGGGTACAATGAGCAGTTCTTC. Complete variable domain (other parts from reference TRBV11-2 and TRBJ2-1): EAGVAQSPRYKIIEKRQSVAFWCNPISGHATLYWYQQILGQGPKLLIQFQNNGVVDDSQLPKDRFSAERLKGVDSTLKIQPAKLEDSAVYLCASSLGYRGYNEQFFGPGTRLTVL.

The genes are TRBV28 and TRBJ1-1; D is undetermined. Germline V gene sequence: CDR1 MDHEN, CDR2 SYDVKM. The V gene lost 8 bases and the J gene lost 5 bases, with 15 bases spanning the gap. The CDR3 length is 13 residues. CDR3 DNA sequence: TGTGCCAGCCGAGGCTATCGAGGTACTGAAGCTTTCTTT. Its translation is CASRGYRGTEAFF.